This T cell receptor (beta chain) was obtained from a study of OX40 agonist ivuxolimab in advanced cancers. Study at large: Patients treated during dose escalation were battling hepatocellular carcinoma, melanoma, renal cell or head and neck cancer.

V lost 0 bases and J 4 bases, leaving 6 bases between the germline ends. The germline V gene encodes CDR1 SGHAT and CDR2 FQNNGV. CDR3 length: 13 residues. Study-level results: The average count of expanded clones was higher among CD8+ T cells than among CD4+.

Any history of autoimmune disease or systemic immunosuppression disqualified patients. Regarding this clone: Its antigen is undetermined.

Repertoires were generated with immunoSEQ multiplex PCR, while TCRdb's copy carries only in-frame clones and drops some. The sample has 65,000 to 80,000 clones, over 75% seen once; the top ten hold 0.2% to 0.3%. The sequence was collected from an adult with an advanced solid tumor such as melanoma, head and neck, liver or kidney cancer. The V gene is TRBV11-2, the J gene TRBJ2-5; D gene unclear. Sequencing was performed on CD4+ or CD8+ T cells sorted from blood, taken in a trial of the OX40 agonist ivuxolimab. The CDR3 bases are TGTGCCAGCAGCTTAGACCTGACAGAGACCCAGTACTTC. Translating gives CASSLDLTETQYF. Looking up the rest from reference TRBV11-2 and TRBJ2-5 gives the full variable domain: EAGVAQSPRYKIIEKRQSVAFWCNPISGHATLYWYQQILGQGPKLLIQFQNNGVVDDSQLPKDRFSAERLKGVDSTLKIQPAKLEDSAVYLCASSLDLTETQYFGPGTRLLVL.